These 4 T cell receptor beta chains share one sample of origin, sequenced in a study of CD8+ T cells in alopecia areata. Sequencing templates came from extracted RNA that was reverse transcribed into cDNA. Clones were read by immunoSEQ multiplex PCR, and TCRdb kept only the in-frame ones, dropping some. This sample has about 200,000 clones, with roughly 60% found just once. As to treatment: oral pan-JAK inhibitor, 5-10 mg twice daily. The material was CD4+ T cells sorted from blood, obtained at week 24, from a patient treated with tofacitinib. All receptors derive from a human donor with alopecia areata.

This chain links TRBV5-1 with TRBJ2-5, with D possibly matching TRBD1 (5 bases). The germline V gene has CDR1 SGHRS and CDR2 YFSETQ. This CDR3 is 16 amino acids long. V dropped 4 bases and J dropped 4 bases, with 20 bases sitting between them. The CDR3 DNA reads as TGCGCCAGCAGCGCCCAGGGCAGGGTTGACTTAGAGACCCAGTACTTC. Its protein product is CASSAQGRVDLETQYF.

The chain links TRBV7-8 to TRBJ2-5; 8 positions match TRBD1. The germline gives CDR1 SGHVS, CDR2 FQNEAQ. CDR3 length: 14 amino acids. J lost 4 bases, V lost 2 bases, and 3 bases had no gene match. The CDR3 nucleotides read TGTGCCAGCAGCTTACACAGGGGGAGAGAGACCCAGTACTTC. The encoded protein is CASSLHRGRETQYF.

The chain joins TRBV5-6 to TRBJ2-7; D remains unclear. The germline gives CDR1 SGHDT, CDR2 YYEEEE. V shed 1 base and J shed 0 bases, with 5 bases lying between them. This CDR3 has 13 amino acids. CDR3 loop: CASSLYNSYEQYF. For the CDR3, the DNA is TGTGCCAGCAGCTTGTACAACTCCTACGAGCAGTACTTC.

This chain connects TRBV5-1 to TRBJ1-1; TRBD1 might be the D (5 bases). Trimming removed 4 bases from V and 2 bases from J, with 15 bases in between. From germline, CDR1 is SGHRS and CDR2 YFSETQ. The CDR3 is 15 amino acids. CDR3 DNA sequence: TGCGCCAGCAGCCCCCGCGCAGGGAGTAACACTGAAGCTTTCTTT. Translation: CASSPRAGSNTEAFF.